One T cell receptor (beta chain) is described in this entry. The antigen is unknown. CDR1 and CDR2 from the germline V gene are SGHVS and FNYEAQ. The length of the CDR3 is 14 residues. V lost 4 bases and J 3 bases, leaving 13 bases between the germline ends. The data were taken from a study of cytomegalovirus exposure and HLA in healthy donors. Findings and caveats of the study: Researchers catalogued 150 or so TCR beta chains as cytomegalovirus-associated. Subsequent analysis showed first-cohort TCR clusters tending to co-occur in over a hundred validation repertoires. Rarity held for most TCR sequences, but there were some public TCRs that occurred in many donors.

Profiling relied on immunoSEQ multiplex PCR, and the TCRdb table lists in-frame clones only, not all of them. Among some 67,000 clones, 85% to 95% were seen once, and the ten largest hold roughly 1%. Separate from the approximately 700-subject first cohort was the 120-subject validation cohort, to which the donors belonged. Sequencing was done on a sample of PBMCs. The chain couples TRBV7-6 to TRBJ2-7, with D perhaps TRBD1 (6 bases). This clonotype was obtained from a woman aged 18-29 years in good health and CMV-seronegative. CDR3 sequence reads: CASSSRAGDYEQYF. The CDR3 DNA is TGTGCCAGCAGCTCGCGGGCAGGGGACTACGAGCAGTACTTC.